These 9 T cell receptor beta chains originate from one sample sequenced in a study of CD8 T cells in ankylosing spondylitis. Points from the study as a whole: Seemingly characteristic of ankylosing spondylitis blood was a TCR beta motif consisting of roughly 8 highly homologous variants.

These receptors have no known antigen. TCRdb re-analysed the 5' RACE reads in MiXCR, keeping a single row per CDR3 protein. The repertoire has roughly 300,000 distinct CDR3 sequences, 7.5% to 9% of them found once; the top ten carry 13% to 15%. The sequenced sample consisted of blood, either unsorted or a sorted T cell fraction (not recorded which). The receptors shown here come from a male donor with ankylosing spondylitis.

The chain uses TRBV29-1 and TRBJ1-4; D is unresolved. The CDR3 consists of 14 residues. Trimming pared 7 bases from V and 8 bases from J, leaving 20 bases between. The V gene's germline CDR1 is SQVTM and CDR2 ANQGSEA. The CDR3 loop is CSATQSFRGEKLFF. The CDR3 DNA reads TGCAGCGCGACACAAAGTTTTCGAGGGGAAAAACTGTTTTTT.

This clonotype has at least ten counts. The V gene is TRBV29-1, the J gene TRBJ2-7; maybe TRBD1 (6 bases). CDR1 is SQVTM and CDR2 is ANQGSEA in the germline V gene. The CDR3 is 15 residues long. V was pared by 6 bases and J by 5 bases, with 23 bases between. The CDR3, as DNA: TGCAGCGTCCTCGGGGACACTAGTTCGAACCACGAGCAGTACTTC. The encoded protein is CSVLGDTSSNHEQYF.

The chain has TRBV7-2 and TRBJ1-2, with D unclear. Trimming left V 1 base short and J 4 bases short, with 7 bases between. This CDR3 contains 13 residues. Germline CDR1 and CDR2: SGHTA and FQGNSA. The CDR3 region is CASSLGRGYGYTF. CDR3 DNA: TGTGCCAGCAGCTTAGGGCGGGGCTATGGCTACACCTTC. The complete variable domain, with remaining parts taken from reference TRBV7-2 and TRBJ1-2, reads GAGVSQSPSNKVTEKGKDVELRCDPISGHTALYWYRQSLGQGLEFLIYFQGNSAPDKSGLPSDRFSAERTGGSVSTLTIQRTQQEDSAVYLCASSLGRGYGYTFGSGTRLTVV.

At least ten counts were recorded for this clonotype. The V and J genes are TRBV7-8 and TRBJ2-7; D is ambiguous. CDR1 is SGHVS, CDR2 FQNEAQ, per germline. The CDR3 is made up of 12 amino acids. V was trimmed by 5 bases and J by 7 bases, leaving 12 bases between them. CDR3 amino acids: CASSQISREQYF. CDR3 DNA: TGTGCCAGCAGCCAGATTTCTAGAGAGCAGTACTTC.

The gene calls are TRBV7-9 and TRBJ2-3; D may be TRBD1 (6 bases). The CDR3 is 15 residues long. Germline values: CDR1 SEHNR, CDR2 FQNEAQ (reference sequence). The germline V and J ends were trimmed by 2 bases and 2 bases, with 11 bases remaining between them. CDR3: CASSLQGKATDTQYF. The CDR3 region has the DNA TGTGCCAGCAGCTTACAGGGGAAGGCCACAGATACGCAGTATTTT.

This clonotype was counted at least ten times. The rearrangement links TRBV7-8 to TRBJ2-3; TRBD1 might be the D (5 bases). V dropped 3 bases and J dropped 2 bases, with 9 bases sitting between them. Germline-derived CDR1 and CDR2 are SGHVS and FQNEAQ. This CDR3 region has 14 residues. The CDR3: CASSFSRVTDTQYF. The CDR3 nucleotides are TGTGCCAGCAGCTTCAGCAGGGTCACAGATACGCAGTATTTT.

The chain uses TRBV20-1 and TRBJ1-4; possibly TRBD1 for D (5 bases). This CDR3 has 13 amino acids. Germline CDR1 DFQATT, CDR2 SNEGSKA (reference sequence). V lost 5 bases to trimming and J lost 6 bases, with 13 bases between them. The CDR3 reads CSACQGRDEKLFF. For the CDR3, the DNA is TGCAGTGCTTGTCAGGGTCGCGATGAAAAACTGTTTTTT.

This chain uses TRBV12-3 or TRBV12-4 with TRBJ2-1; D is unresolved. The V and J ends lost 2 bases and 6 bases respectively, with 5 bases between them. The length of the CDR3 is 12 residues. The CDR3, as DNA: TGTGCCAGCAGTTTATACATCAATGAGCAGTTCTTC. Protein: CASSLYINEQFF.

The chain has TRBV29-1 and TRBJ1-2; 8 bases are shared with TRBD1. The germline gives CDR1 SQVTM, CDR2 ANQGSEA. The CDR3 runs to 16 residues. Germline trimming cut 5 bases from V and 5 bases from J; bases unmatched to any gene: 16. CDR3 DNA sequence: TGCAGCGTTCAGAAACAGGGGGGAATACCTTTTTATGGCTACACCTTC. Translated, it gives CSVQKQGGIPFYGYTF.